This is a list of T cell receptor beta chains from one sample in a study of blood T cell repertoires in COVID-19. Sequencing was performed with immunoSEQ multiplex PCR; in TCRdb, only in-frame clones are kept and a portion is missing. The sample lists about 280,000 clones, around nine tenths occurring once. Specimen: peripheral blood. Source of these receptors: a man aged 35-49 years with acute or convalescent COVID-19. Each CDR3 is given with its conserved first and last residue. The D gene is left open where the match is weak. Expanded clones are given a class, and other clones once, few, many or no size at all.

abundance | j_gene | d_gene | v_gene | CDR3aa | CDR3nt
- | TRBJ1-2 | - | TRBV28 | CASSFGEDYSTPYGYTF | TGTGCCAGCAGTTTTGGGGAAGACTACAGTACCCCCTATGGCTACACCTTC
- | TRBJ1-4 | - | TRBV7-2 | CASSYNYGNEKLFF | TGTGCCAGCAGCTACAACTACGGGAATGAAAAACTGTTTTTT
- | TRBJ2-7 | TRBD1 | TRBV15 | CATSRGDRVDGQYF | TGTGCCACCAGCAGGGGGGACAGGGTGGATGGGCAGTACTTC
- | TRBJ2-3 | - | TRBV14 | CASSQGVAVFTDTQYF | TGTGCCAGCAGCCAAGGGGTAGCGGTCTTCACAGATACGCAGTATTTT
- | TRBJ1-2 | - | TRBV19 | CASTLTGQNYGYTF | TGTGCCAGTACTCTTACCGGACAGAACTATGGCTACACCTTC
few | TRBJ2-7 | TRBD1 | TRBV11-2 | CASSLDSQGAYEQYF | TGTGCCAGCAGCTTAGATAGCCAGGGGGCCTACGAGCAGTACTTC
once | TRBJ2-7 | TRBD1 | TRBV5-4 | CASSPAGQGAYEQYF | TGTGCCAGCAGCCCGGCGGGACAGGGGGCGTACGAGCAGTACTTC
- | TRBJ1-3 | - | TRBV2 | CASSGRQATGNTIYF | TGTGCCAGCAGTGGACGACAAGCAACTGGAAACACCATATATTTT
- | TRBJ1-5 | - | TRBV6-2/TRBV6-3 | CASSYYQGHNQPQHF | TGTGCCAGCAGTTACTATCAGGGCCATAATCAGCCCCAGCATTTT
- | TRBJ2-2 | - | TRBV12-3/TRBV12-4 | CASSFRGTGELFF | TGTGCCAGCAGTTTCAGGGGCACCGGGGAGCTGTTTTTT
- | TRBJ2-6 | TRBD1 | TRBV6-5 | CASSYDRVGANVLTF | TGTGCCAGCAGTTACGACAGGGTTGGGGCCAACGTCCTGACTTTC
- | TRBJ1-1 | TRBD1 | TRBV19 | CASSRGTENTEAFF | TGTGCCAGTAGTAGGGGGACAGAAAACACTGAAGCTTTCTTT
- | TRBJ2-7 | - | TRBV3-1/TRBV3-2 | CASSQGTPMEQYF | TGTGCCAGCAGCCAAGGGACACCTATGGAGCAGTACTTC
- | TRBJ2-2 | - | TRBV5-1 | CASAATLNTGELFF | TGCGCCAGCGCGGCCACACTGAACACCGGGGAGCTGTTTTTT
- | TRBJ2-7 | - | TRBV18 | CASSPGTVDEQYF | TGTGCCAGCTCACCAGGGACTGTCGACGAGCAGTACTTC
- | TRBJ1-1 | - | TRBV12-5 | CASAANPRVKAFF | TGTGCTAGTGCCGCCAACCCCAGGGTTAAGGCTTTCTTT
few | TRBJ1-4 | TRBD1 | TRBV19 | CASSTPTGGEKLFF | TGTGCCAGTAGCACACCGACAGGGGGTGAAAAACTGTTTTTT
- | TRBJ2-2 | - | TRBV5-1 | CASSLVTGSLTGELFF | TGCGCCAGCAGCTTGGTAACAGGGTCCCTCACCGGGGAGCTGTTTTTT
- | TRBJ1-5 | - | TRBV12-3/TRBV12-4 | CASSLGRWPQHF | TGTGCCAGCAGTTTAGGGAGATGGCCCCAGCATTTT
- | TRBJ2-7 | TRBD2 | TRBV12-5 | CASGLISGGSYEQYF | TGTGCTAGTGGTTTGATCAGCGGGGGCTCCTACGAGCAGTACTTC
- | TRBJ1-1 | - | TRBV5-1 | CASSLEPRLNTEAFF | TGCGCCAGCAGCTTGGAGCCGCGGCTGAACACTGAAGCTTTCTTT
- | TRBJ2-1 | TRBD2 | TRBV9 | CASSVSGGVLNEQFF | TGTGCCAGCAGCGTTAGCGGGGGAGTCCTCAATGAGCAGTTCTTC
once | TRBJ2-7 | - | TRBV15 | CATSSVIVTVHEQYF | TGTGCCACCAGCAGTGTAATCGTTACAGTCCACGAGCAGTACTTC
- | TRBJ2-4 | - | TRBV30 | CAWSTFSPGDIQYF | TGTGCCTGGTCCACCTTCTCGCCAGGGGACATTCAGTACTTC
- | TRBJ2-1 | TRBD1 | TRBV24-1 | CATSEGWGQGPSGDEQFF | TGTGCCACCAGTGAAGGGTGGGGACAGGGGCCTTCGGGGGATGAGCAGTTCTTC
- | TRBJ1-2 | TRBD1 | TRBV5-1 | CASSLTRTGNYGYTF | TGCGCCAGCAGCTTGACTCGGACAGGGAACTATGGCTACACCTTC
- | TRBJ2-1 | - | TRBV6-5 | CASRGHPGSYNEQFF | TGTGCCAGCAGGGGGCACCCAGGCTCCTACAATGAGCAGTTCTTC
- | TRBJ2-7 | TRBD2 | TRBV28 | CASRIPFGGGSYEQYF | TGTGCCAGCAGGATACCCTTCGGGGGGGGATCCTACGAGCAGTACTTC
- | TRBJ1-2 | TRBD1 | TRBV6-5 | CASSSGQAGYTF | TGTGCCAGCAGTTCCGGACAGGCTGGCTACACCTTC
- | TRBJ1-1 | - | TRBV28 | CASSSSDTLSTEAFF | TGTGCCAGCAGTTCCTCGGACACCTTGAGCACTGAAGCTTTCTTT
once | TRBJ1-4 | TRBD1 | TRBV2 | CASREGDRTTNEKLFF | TGTGCCAGCAGGGAAGGGGACAGAACAACTAATGAAAAACTGTTTTTT
- | TRBJ1-1 | TRBD1 | TRBV18 | CASSQYRGRNTEAFF | TGTGCCAGCTCTCAGTACAGGGGGCGGAACACTGAAGCTTTCTTT
- | TRBJ2-7 | TRBD1 | TRBV28 | CASSPGTASYEQYF | TGTGCCAGCAGCCCCGGGACAGCATCCTACGAGCAGTACTTC
- | TRBJ1-6 | - | TRBV5-1 | CASSSTGDGSPLHF | TGCGCCAGCAGCTCCACAGGAGATGGTTCACCCCTCCACTTT
- | TRBJ2-2 | TRBD1 | TRBV12-5 | CASGLAKTGVGPGELFF | TGTGCTAGTGGTTTGGCCAAGACAGGGGTAGGCCCCGGGGAGCTGTTTTTT
- | TRBJ2-7 | - | TRBV7-6 | CASSLARHPAYEQYF | TGTGCCAGCAGCTTAGCGAGGCACCCCGCCTACGAGCAGTACTTC
once | TRBJ1-5 | TRBD1 | TRBV19 | CASSWGQGNYQPQHF | TGTGCCAGTAGTTGGGGACAGGGAAACTACCAGCCCCAGCATTTT
- | TRBJ1-1 | - | TRBV6-4 | CASRLDRTNTEAFF | TGTGCCAGCAGACTCGACAGGACGAACACTGAAGCTTTCTTT
- | TRBJ1-6 | - | TRBV12-3/TRBV12-4 | CASSWGDSPLHF | TGTGCCAGCAGTTGGGGGGATTCACCCCTCCACTTT
- | TRBJ1-2 | - | TRBV7-8 | CASSLDPTRLYGYTF | TGTGCCAGCAGCTTGGACCCAACTAGGCTATATGGCTACACCTTC
- | TRBJ2-5 | TRBD1 | TRBV12-5 | CASGSSRTGEETQYF | TGTGCTAGTGGTTCCTCCAGGACAGGGGAAGAGACCCAGTACTTC
- | TRBJ2-2 | - | TRBV4-2 | CASSQAADTGELFF | TGTGCCAGCAGCCAAGCTGCGGACACCGGGGAGCTGTTTTTT
- | TRBJ2-7 | - | TRBV5-6 | CASSLGAWEQYF | TGTGCCAGCAGCTTGGGGGCATGGGAGCAGTACTTC
- | TRBJ1-1 | - | TRBV10-2 | CASSEQITNTEAFF | TGCGCCAGCAGTGAACAGATCACGAACACTGAAGCTTTCTTT
- | TRBJ2-7 | TRBD1 | TRBV29-1 | CSVNQQQGITYEQYF | TGCAGCGTTAACCAACAACAGGGGATTACCTACGAGCAGTACTTC
- | TRBJ1-1 | TRBD1 | TRBV29-1 | CSVDLRQGEAFF | TGCAGCGTGGATCTACGACAGGGTGAAGCTTTCTTT